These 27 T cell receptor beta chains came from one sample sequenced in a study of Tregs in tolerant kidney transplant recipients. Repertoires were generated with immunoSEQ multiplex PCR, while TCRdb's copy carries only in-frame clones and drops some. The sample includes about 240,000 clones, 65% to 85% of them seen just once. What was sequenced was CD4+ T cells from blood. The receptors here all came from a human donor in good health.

The CDR3 reads CASSTWQGEETQYF. The CDR3 coding sequence is TGTGCCAGTAGTACGTGGCAGGGGGAAGAGACCCAGTACTTC. V is TRBV19 and J is TRBJ2-5, with TRBD1 matching over 7 bases. This CDR3 region has 14 residues. Looked up from germline, CDR1 is LNHDA and CDR2 is SQIVND (reference sequence). V lost 4 bases and J lost 3; bases outside the gene matches: 5.

CDR3 amino acids: CASSYGQGGRNTEAFF. The CDR3 DNA sequence: TGTGCCAGCAGCTACGGACAGGGAGGTCGGAACACTGAAGCTTTCTTT. The chain links TRBV5-5 to TRBJ1-1, with 8 bases fitting TRBD1. Germline CDR1 and CDR2: SGHKS and YYEKEE (reference sequence). The CDR3 extends over 16 amino acids. Germline trimming cut 3 bases from V and 1 base from J; bases unmatched to any gene: 8.

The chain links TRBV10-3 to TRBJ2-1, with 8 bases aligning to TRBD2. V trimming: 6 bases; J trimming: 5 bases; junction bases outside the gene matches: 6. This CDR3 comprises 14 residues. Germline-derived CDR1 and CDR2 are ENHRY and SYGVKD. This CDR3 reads CAIRGTRGDNEQFF. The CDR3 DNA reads TGTGCCATCAGGGGGACTAGGGGTGACAATGAGCAGTTCTTC.

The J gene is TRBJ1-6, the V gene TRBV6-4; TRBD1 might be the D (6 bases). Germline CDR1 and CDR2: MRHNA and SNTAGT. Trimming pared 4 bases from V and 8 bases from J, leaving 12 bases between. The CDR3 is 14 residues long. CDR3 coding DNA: TGTGCCAGCAGTGCAACAGGGAGGGATTCACCCCTCCACTTT. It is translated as CASSATGRDSPLHF.

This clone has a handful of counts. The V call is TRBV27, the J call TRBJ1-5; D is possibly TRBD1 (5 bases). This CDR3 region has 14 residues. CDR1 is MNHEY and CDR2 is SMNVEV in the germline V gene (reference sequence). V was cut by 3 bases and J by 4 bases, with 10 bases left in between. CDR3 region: CASSFIGENQPQHF. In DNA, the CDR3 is TGTGCCAGCAGTTTTATAGGGGAAAATCAGCCCCAGCATTTT.

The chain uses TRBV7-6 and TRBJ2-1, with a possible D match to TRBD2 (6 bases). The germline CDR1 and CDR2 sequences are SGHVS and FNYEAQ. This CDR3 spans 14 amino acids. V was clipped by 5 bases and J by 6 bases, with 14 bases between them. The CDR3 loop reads CASSHGGTPNEQFF. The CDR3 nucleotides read TGTGCCAGCAGCCATGGGGGGACGCCCAATGAGCAGTTCTTC.

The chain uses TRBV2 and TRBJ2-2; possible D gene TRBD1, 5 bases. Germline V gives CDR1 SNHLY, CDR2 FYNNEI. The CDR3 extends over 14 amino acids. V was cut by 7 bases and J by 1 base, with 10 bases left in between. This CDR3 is CASTGNLNTGELFF. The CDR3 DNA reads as TGTGCCAGCACAGGGAACCTGAACACCGGGGAGCTGTTTTTT.

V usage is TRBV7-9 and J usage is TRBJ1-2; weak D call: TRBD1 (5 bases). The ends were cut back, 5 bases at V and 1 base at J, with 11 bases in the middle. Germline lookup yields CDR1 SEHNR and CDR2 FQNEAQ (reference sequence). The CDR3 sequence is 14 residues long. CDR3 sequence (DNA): TGTGCCAGCAGCCCCAAGACAGTTAACTATGGCTACACCTTC. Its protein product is CASSPKTVNYGYTF.

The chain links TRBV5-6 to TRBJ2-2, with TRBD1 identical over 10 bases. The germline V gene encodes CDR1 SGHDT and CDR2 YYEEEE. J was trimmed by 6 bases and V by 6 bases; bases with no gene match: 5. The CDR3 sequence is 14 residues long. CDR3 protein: CASNRQGAPGELFF. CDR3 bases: TGTGCCAGCAACCGACAGGGGGCGCCCGGGGAGCTGTTTTTT.

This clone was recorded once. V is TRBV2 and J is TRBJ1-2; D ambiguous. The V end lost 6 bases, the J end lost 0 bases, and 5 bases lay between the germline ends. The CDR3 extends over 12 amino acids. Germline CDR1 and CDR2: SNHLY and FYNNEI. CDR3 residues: CASSPTNYGYTF. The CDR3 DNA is TGTGCCAGCAGCCCGACTAACTATGGCTACACCTTC.

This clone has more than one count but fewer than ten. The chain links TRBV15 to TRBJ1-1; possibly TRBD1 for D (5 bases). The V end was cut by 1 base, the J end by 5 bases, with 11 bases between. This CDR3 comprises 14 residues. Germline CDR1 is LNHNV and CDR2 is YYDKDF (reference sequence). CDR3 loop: CATSRGTGDTEAFF. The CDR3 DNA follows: TGTGCCACCAGCAGAGGAACAGGAGATACTGAAGCTTTCTTT. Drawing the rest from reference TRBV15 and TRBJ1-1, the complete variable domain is DAMVIQNPRYQVTQFGKPVTLSCSQTLNHNVMYWYQQKSSQAPKLLFHYYDKDFNNEADTPDNFQSRRPNTSFCFLDIRSPGLGDTAMYLCATSRGTGDTEAFFGQGTRLTVV.

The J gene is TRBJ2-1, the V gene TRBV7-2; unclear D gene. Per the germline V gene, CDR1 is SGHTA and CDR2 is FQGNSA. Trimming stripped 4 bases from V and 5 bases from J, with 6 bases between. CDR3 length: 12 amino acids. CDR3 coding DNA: TGTGCCAGCAGCTCCCCCCACAATGAGCAGTTCTTC. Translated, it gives CASSSPHNEQFF.

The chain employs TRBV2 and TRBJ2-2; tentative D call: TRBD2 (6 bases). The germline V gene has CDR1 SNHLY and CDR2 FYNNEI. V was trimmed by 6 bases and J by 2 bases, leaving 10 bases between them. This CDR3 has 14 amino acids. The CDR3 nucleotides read TGTGCCAGCAGCGCCGGGACTAACACCGGGGAGCTGTTTTTT. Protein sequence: CASSAGTNTGELFF.

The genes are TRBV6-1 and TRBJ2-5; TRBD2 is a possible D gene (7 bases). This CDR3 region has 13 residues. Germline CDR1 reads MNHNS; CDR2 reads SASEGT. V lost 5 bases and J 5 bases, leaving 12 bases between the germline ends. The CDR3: CASSSGGRETQYF. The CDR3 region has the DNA TGTGCCAGCAGTTCGGGGGGCCGGGAGACCCAGTACTTC.

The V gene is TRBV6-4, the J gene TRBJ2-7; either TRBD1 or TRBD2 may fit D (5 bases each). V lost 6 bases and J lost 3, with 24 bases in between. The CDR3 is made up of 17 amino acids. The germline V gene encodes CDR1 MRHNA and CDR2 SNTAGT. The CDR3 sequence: CASSGAAQGGRGYEQYF. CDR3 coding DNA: TGTGCCAGCAGCGGGGCCGCCCAGGGCGGCCGGGGCTACGAGCAGTACTTC.

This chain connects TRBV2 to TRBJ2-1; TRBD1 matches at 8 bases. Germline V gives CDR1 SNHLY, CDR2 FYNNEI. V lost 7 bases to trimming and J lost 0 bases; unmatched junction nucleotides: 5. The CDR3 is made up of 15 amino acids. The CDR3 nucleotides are TGTGCCAGCACTATACAGGGGGGCTCCTACAATGAGCAGTTCTTC. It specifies CASTIQGGSYNEQFF.

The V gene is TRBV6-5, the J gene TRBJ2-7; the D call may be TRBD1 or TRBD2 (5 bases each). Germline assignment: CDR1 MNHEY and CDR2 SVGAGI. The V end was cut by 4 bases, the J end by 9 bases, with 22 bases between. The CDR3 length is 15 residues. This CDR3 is CASSSLRDPILVQYF. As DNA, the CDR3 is TGTGCCAGCAGTTCCCTTCGGGACCCAATCTTAGTGCAGTACTTC.

CDR3 residues: CAISTLPGGEKLFF. The CDR3 region has the DNA TGTGCCATCAGTACCCTGCCGGGGGGCGAAAAACTGTTTTTT. The chain carries TRBV10-3 and TRBJ1-4, with D possibly being TRBD1 (6 bases). The CDR3 loop spans 14 amino acids. The germline V gene has CDR1 ENHRY and CDR2 SYGVKD. Trimming took 5 bases from V and 8 from J, leaving 15 bases between them.

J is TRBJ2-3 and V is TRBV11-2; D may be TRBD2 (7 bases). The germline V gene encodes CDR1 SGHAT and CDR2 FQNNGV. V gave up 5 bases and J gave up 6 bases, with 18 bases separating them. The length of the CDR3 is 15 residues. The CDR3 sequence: CASSSSGWGPDTQYF. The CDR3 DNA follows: TGTGCCAGCAGCAGTAGCGGGTGGGGGCCTGATACGCAGTATTTT.

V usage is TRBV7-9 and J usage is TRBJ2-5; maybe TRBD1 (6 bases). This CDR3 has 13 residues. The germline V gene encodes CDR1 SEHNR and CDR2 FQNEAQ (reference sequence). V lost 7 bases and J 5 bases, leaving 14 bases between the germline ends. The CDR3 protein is CASNSGVGETQYF. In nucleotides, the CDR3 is TGTGCCAGCAACTCAGGGGTGGGGGAGACCCAGTACTTC.

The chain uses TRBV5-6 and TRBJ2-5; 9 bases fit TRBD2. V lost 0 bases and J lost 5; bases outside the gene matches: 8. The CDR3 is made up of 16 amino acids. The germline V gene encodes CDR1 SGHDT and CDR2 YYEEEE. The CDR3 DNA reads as TGTGCCAGCAGCTTGGCCGGCGGGAGGGCCACGGAGACCCAGTACTTC. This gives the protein CASSLAGGRATETQYF.

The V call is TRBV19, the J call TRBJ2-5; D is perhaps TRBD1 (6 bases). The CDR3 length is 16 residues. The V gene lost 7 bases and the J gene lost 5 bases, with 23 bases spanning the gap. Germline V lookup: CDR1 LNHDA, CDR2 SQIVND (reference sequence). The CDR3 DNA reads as TGTGCCAGTAACCCTGACAGGCGCCTTGGGTGGGAGACCCAGTACTTC. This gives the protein CASNPDRRLGWETQYF. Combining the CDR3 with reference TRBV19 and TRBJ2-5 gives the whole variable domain DGGITQSPKYLFRKEGQNVTLSCEQNLNHDAMYWYRQDPGQGLRLIYYSQIVNDFQKGDIAEGYSVSREKKESFPLTVTSAQKNPTAFYLCASNPDRRLGWETQYFGPGTRLLVL.

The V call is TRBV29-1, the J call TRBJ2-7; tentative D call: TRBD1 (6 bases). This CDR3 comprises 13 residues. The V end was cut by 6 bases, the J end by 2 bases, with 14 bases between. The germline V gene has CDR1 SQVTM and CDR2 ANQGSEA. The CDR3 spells CSVFTRGPYEQYF. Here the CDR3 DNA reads TGCAGCGTCTTCACCAGGGGACCCTACGAGCAGTACTTC.

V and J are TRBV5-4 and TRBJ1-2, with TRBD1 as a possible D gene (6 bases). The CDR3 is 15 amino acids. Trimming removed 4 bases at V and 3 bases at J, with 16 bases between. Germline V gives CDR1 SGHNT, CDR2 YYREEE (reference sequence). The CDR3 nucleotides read TGTGCCAGCAGCGCCCAAGACAGGCGGCACTATGGCTACACCTTC. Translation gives CASSAQDRRHYGYTF.

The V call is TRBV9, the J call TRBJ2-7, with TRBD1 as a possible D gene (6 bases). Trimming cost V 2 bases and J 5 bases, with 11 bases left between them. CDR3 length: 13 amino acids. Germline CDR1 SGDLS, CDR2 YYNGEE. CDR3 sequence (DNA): TGTGCCAGCAGCGTTGGTGGGGGCCACGAGCAGTACTTC. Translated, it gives CASSVGGGHEQYF.

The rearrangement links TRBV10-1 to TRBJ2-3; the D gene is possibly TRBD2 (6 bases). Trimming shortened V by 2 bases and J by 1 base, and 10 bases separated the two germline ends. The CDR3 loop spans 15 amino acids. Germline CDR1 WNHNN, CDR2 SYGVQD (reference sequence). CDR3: CASSERERGTDTQYF. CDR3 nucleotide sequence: TGCGCCAGCAGTGAGCGGGAGCGGGGCACAGATACGCAGTATTTT.

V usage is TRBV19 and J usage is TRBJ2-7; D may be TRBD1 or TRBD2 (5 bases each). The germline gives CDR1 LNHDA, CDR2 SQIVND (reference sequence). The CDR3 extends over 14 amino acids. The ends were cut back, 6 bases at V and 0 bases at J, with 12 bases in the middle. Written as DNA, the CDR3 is TGTGCCAGTAGCCGGGACCCCAGCTCCTACGAGCAGTACTTC. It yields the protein CASSRDPSSYEQYF.